A selection of T cell receptor beta chains follows, all from one sample in a study of T cells after yellow fever vaccination. TCRdb passed the 5' RACE reads through MiXCR, listing each CDR3 protein once. The data hold more than 30,000 distinct CDR3 sequences, with less than 8.5% observed a single time. Material: PBMCs, either bulk or a sorted T-cell subset (CD4+, CD8+, memory, or dextramer-sorted; not recorded which), obtained on the day of the first yellow fever vaccination. These receptors originate from a man aged 18 to 29 who received the YFV17D yellow fever vaccine. Each CDR3 is given with its conserved first and last residue. Fields, in order: clone size, J gene, D gene, V gene, CDR3 DNA, CDR3 protein. A D gene is named only where the DNA matches it firmly. Clone size is given for some rows only: seen once, a few or many times, or a class if the clone is expanded.

.	TRBJ2-3	TRBD2	TRBV4-1	TGCGCCAGCAGCCTCCCCAGGGGGACTAGCGGGGGGCACCCCACAGATACGCAGTATTTT	CASSLPRGTSGGHPTDTQYF
many	TRBJ2-3	.	TRBV11-2	TGTGCCAGCAGCTTAGAGACTTCTACTAGCACAGATACGCAGTATTTT	CASSLETSTSTDTQYF
many	TRBJ2-1	.	TRBV5-4	TGTGCCAGCAGCTTGGTCGAGGGGCTCTACAATGAGCAGTTCTTC	CASSLVEGLYNEQFF
many	TRBJ1-2	TRBD1	TRBV7-2	TGTGCCAGCAGCTTACCGACAGGGGGCTATGGCTACACCTTC	CASSLPTGGYGYTF
many	TRBJ1-5	.	TRBV9	TGTGCCAGCAGTCGTAGTCCTGATGGCAATCAGCCCCAGCATTTT	CASSRSPDGNQPQHF
many	TRBJ2-5	TRBD1	TRBV5-8	TGTGCCAGCAGCCTAGGACAGGGTGGAGAGACCCAGTACTTC	CASSLGQGGETQYF
.	TRBJ1-4	.	TRBV7-9	TGTGCCAGCAGGGCAGGGGACGGTCCAACTAATGAAAAACTGTTTTTT	CASRAGDGPTNEKLFF
many	TRBJ1-1	.	TRBV18	TGTGCCAGCTCACCTTCCACGGGAGCCGAAGCTTTCTTT	CASSPSTGAEAFF
many	TRBJ1-2	.	TRBV7-9	TGTGCCAGCATTGGGGATGGCTACACCTTC	CASIGDGYTF
few	TRBJ2-3	TRBD1	TRBV18	TGTGCCAGCTCACCCCTTGACAGGGGGGTAACAGATACGCAGTATTTT	CASSPLDRGVTDTQYF
many	TRBJ2-5	TRBD1	TRBV5-1	TGCGCCAGCAGCGTACAACAGGGGAGTGGGGACCAGTACTTC	CASSVQQGSGDQYF
many	TRBJ1-1	TRBD1	TRBV12-3/TRBV12-4	TGTGCCAGCAGTCGGACAGGGGGGGACACTGAAGCTTTCTTT	CASSRTGGDTEAFF
many	TRBJ1-1	.	TRBV20-1	TGCAGTCCCGTAAAGCCTTCCATGAACACTGAAGCTTTCTTT	CSPVKPSMNTEAFF
few	TRBJ2-4	TRBD1	TRBV3-1	TGTGCCAGCAGCCAAGAGCAGGGAAGACAGGGGAAAAACATTCAGTACTTC	CASSQEQGRQGKNIQYF
many	TRBJ2-1	.	TRBV20-1	TGCAGTGCTAGAGGGACAACCCATGAGCAGTTCTTC	CSARGTTHEQFF
many	TRBJ2-3	.	TRBV7-2	TGTGCCAGCAGCATCCCTAGGAAAGATACGCAGTATTTT	CASSIPRKDTQYF
many	TRBJ2-1	.	TRBV7-6	TGTGCCAGCAGCTTAGGGGGCCTGGGTGAGCAGTTCTTC	CASSLGGLGEQFF
many	TRBJ1-1	.	TRBV5-1	TGCGCCAGCAGGCAGGAGAACACTGAAGCTTTCTTT	CASRQENTEAFF
many	TRBJ1-5	TRBD1	TRBV5-1	TGCGCCAGCAGCTGGGGACAGGGCGATCAGCCCCAGCATTTT	CASSWGQGDQPQHF
many	TRBJ2-1	TRBD2	TRBV20-1	TGCAGTGCTAGGGGGGGGCCCGGGGGGGCGGTCAATGAGCAGTTCTTC	CSARGGPGGAVNEQFF
.	TRBJ1-4	TRBD1	TRBV7-2	TGTGCCAGCGGGGGACAGTTCCGGGAAAAACTGTTTTTT	CASGGQFREKLFF
many	TRBJ1-6	.	TRBV7-2	TGTGCCAGCAGCTTAGACGGCGGTACAAGGAATTCACCCCTCCACTTT	CASSLDGGTRNSPLHF
many	TRBJ1-1	TRBD1	TRBV14	TGTGCCAGCAGCCATCAGGGGGGAGACACTGAAGCTTTCTTT	CASSHQGGDTEAFF
.	TRBJ1-1	.	TRBV27	TGTGCCAGCAGTTTAGGGGTGCCCCGGAGGAACACTGAAGCTTTCTTT	CASSLGVPRRNTEAFF
many	TRBJ2-7	.	TRBV6-1	TGTGCCAGCAGTGAAGCTCCGACAGGTTCCTACGAGCAGTACTTC	CASSEAPTGSYEQYF
.	TRBJ2-1	.	TRBV7-2	TGTGCCAGCAGCTTAGCGGTGGTTAGCTCCTACAATGAGCAGTTCTTC	CASSLAVVSSYNEQFF
many	TRBJ2-5	.	TRBV7-2	TGTGCCAGCAGCCACCCTGTGGCGGGGGGACAGGGTAGAACCCAGTACTTC	CASSHPVAGGQGRTQYF
many	TRBJ2-3	.	TRBV5-1	TGCGCCAGCAGCTTGCAGAAGACACCAAGCACAGATACGCAGTATTTT	CASSLQKTPSTDTQYF
many	TRBJ1-2	TRBD1	TRBV5-1	TGCGCCAGCAGCTCGGACAGGGACCCCGACTATGGCTACACCTTC	CASSSDRDPDYGYTF
few	TRBJ1-5	.	TRBV7-2	TGTGCCAGCAGCTTCCCATATCAGCCCCAGCATTTT	CASSFPYQPQHF
few	TRBJ1-6	TRBD1	TRBV27	TGTGCCAGCAGAAGGGACAGTCCTCCTTCACCCCTCCACTTT	CASRRDSPPSPLHF
.	TRBJ1-2	TRBD1	TRBV7-2	TGTGCCAGCAGCTCGGGGACAGGGGGCGCGAGGGGCTACACCTTC	CASSSGTGGARGYTF
.	TRBJ2-5	TRBD2	TRBV5-1	TGCGCCAGCAGCTCTTCGACTAGCGGGAAAGAGACCCAGTACTTC	CASSSSTSGKETQYF
few	TRBJ1-1	.	TRBV13	TGTGCCAGCAGCTTAGTGGGTGGGTTAAAGAGGACTGAAGCTTTCTTT	CASSLVGGLKRTEAFF
many	TRBJ1-5	.	TRBV6-1	TGTGCCAGCGTGGATCGGGAATCATCATATAGCAATCAGCCCCAGCATTTT	CASVDRESSYSNQPQHF
.	TRBJ2-5	.	TRBV4-2	TGTGCCAGCAGCGGACGGGCGGGTGGGGAGACCCAGTACTTC	CASSGRAGGETQYF